The entry that follows covers one T cell receptor (beta chain) sequence. Its antigen is not identified. The data belong to a study of CD8+ T cells in alopecia areata. Study observations and caveats: Unlike in mice, where it was clearer, TCR sharing across patients was less clear, possibly HLA-related. Compared with normal scalp, lesional scalp had higher clonality and more expanded CD8+ clones.

CD25+CD127- cells were sorted from CD4+ cells in a few patients. PBMCs, the starting material, were the source of sorted CD4+ and CD8+ T cells. The germline CDR1 and CDR2 sequences are SGDLS and YYNGEE. Trimming removed 4 bases from V and 7 bases from J; junction bases left unmatched: 8. The CDR3 spans 15 residues. Sequencing templates came from extracted RNA that was reverse transcribed into cDNA. Produced via immunoSEQ multiplex PCR; TCRdb's table is partial and in-frame only. The sample comprises about 13,000 clones, roughly 61% of which are singletons, and approximately 3.6% rests with the top ten.

The chain carries TRBV9 and TRBJ2-7; 13 nucleotides align to TRBD2. The sequencing input was CD4+ Tregs sorted from blood. The origin of this receptor is a human donor with alopecia areata. CDR3 in amino acids: CASSPPGLAGSEQYF. CDR3 DNA: TGTGCCAGCAGCCCGCCGGGACTAGCGGGATCGGAGCAGTACTTC.